A single sample is the source of the 16 T cell receptor beta chains below, sequenced in a study of vaccination effects on CD4 cells after COVID-19. For these receptors, no antigen is known. After expansion with viral peptide pools in the ViraFEST assay, antigen-specific CD4+ T cells were sequenced. The culture ran for approximately 10 days before CD4+ T cells were isolated. According to PCR results, the person was infected with SARS-CoV-2 between March and December 2020. Participants were vaccinated with two doses of either the BNT162b2 or mRNA-1273 vaccine. Produced via immunoSEQ multiplex PCR; TCRdb's table is partial and in-frame only. Altogether more than 15,000 clones are present, around 74% being singletons, with the ten largest covering roughly 19%. The input for sequencing was CD4+ T cells from PBMCs cultured with SARS-CoV-2 spike peptides, taken after COVID-19 vaccination. These receptors were obtained from a human donor who had a prior SARS-CoV-2 infection.

The chain recombines TRBV5-6 with TRBJ1-1; D is unresolved. Trimming removed 0 bases from V and 3 bases from J, with 12 bases in between. The CDR3 is made up of 15 amino acids. Germline V gene lookup returns CDR1 SGHDT and CDR2 YYEEEE. The DNA for the CDR3 is TGTGCCAGCAGCTTGGCTGCCAACCCCGACACTGAAGCTTTCTTT. Its protein product is CASSLAANPDTEAFF. The full variable domain, in which reference TRBV5-6 and TRBJ1-1 provide the parts outside the CDR3, is DAGVTQSPTHLIKTRGQQVTLRCSPKSGHDTVSWYQQALGQGPQFIFQYYEEEERQRGNFPDRFSGHQFPNYSSELNVNALLLGDSALYLCASSLAANPDTEAFFGQGTRLTVV.

The chain couples TRBV7-2 to TRBJ2-2; D possibly corresponds to TRBD2 (6 bases). CDR1 and CDR2 (germline): SGHTA, FQGNSA. V lost 1 base and J 4 bases, leaving 10 bases between the germline ends. The CDR3 covers 15 residues. The CDR3 DNA reads as TGTGCCAGCAGCTTAGTGGGAGGTACCACCGGGGAGCTGTTTTTT. Its protein is CASSLVGGTTGELFF.

This clone was picked up one time. This chain joins TRBV19 and TRBJ1-5, with 8 bases identical to TRBD1. V shed 4 bases and J 6 bases; nucleotides not matched to a gene: 11. From germline, CDR1 is LNHDA and CDR2 SQIVND (reference sequence). This CDR3 region has 16 residues. The CDR3 loop reads CASSSNRDRLSQPQHF. DNA of the CDR3: TGTGCCAGTAGTAGTAACAGGGACAGGTTGAGTCAGCCCCAGCATTTT. The complete variable domain, with remaining parts taken from reference TRBV19 and TRBJ1-5, reads DGGITQSPKYLFRKEGQNVTLSCEQNLNHDAMYWYRQDPGQGLRLIYYSQIVNDFQKGDIAEGYSVSREKKESFPLTVTSAQKNPTAFYLCASSSNRDRLSQPQHFGDGTRLSIL.

CDR3: CASSLGAVYGYTF. CDR3 sequence (DNA): TGTGCCAGCAGCTTAGGAGCCGTCTATGGCTACACCTTC. The chain is built from TRBV7-2 and TRBJ1-2; D is unclear. The CDR3 has 13 residues. V was pared by 1 base and J by 4 bases, with 7 bases between. Looked up from germline, CDR1 is SGHTA and CDR2 is FQGNSA.

The chain carries TRBV4-2 and TRBJ1-4; D may be TRBD1 (5 bases). CDR1 is LGHNA, CDR2 YNFKEQ, per germline. Deletions cut 0 bases from V and 4 bases from J, with 15 bases between. CDR3 length: 17 residues. The CDR3 region is CASSQDQNRWGNEKLFF. In DNA form, the CDR3 reads TGTGCCAGCAGCCAAGATCAGAACAGGTGGGGTAATGAAAAACTGTTTTTT.

The table lists this clone with a few counts. The chain employs TRBV24-1 and TRBJ2-5, with 11 bases that match TRBD1. Germline trimming cut 4 bases from V and 4 bases from J; bases unmatched to any gene: 4. Germline V gene lookup returns CDR1 KGHDR and CDR2 SFDVKD. CDR3 length: 15 residues. CDR3 in amino acids: CATSDPGQGGETQYF. The CDR3 DNA reads as TGTGCCACCAGTGACCCGGGACAGGGGGGAGAGACCCAGTACTTC.

The V gene is TRBV18, the J gene TRBJ1-2, with TRBD1 matching 8 bases. The CDR3 length is 14 residues. V trimming: 4 bases; J trimming: 5 bases; junction bases outside the gene matches: 6. The germline CDR1 and CDR2 sequences are KGHSH and LQKENI. CDR3 nucleotides: TGTGCCAGCTCACATGAAAGACAGGGGTATGGCTACACCTTC. Residues: CASSHERQGYGYTF.

The chain has TRBV3-1 (or the pseudogene TRBV3-2) and TRBJ2-7, with 11 positions matching TRBD2. The CDR3 extends over 15 amino acids. V was pared by 1 base and J by 6 bases, with 5 bases of the junction left unmatched. The germline V gene has CDR1 LGHDT and CDR2 YNNKEL (reference sequence). In DNA, the CDR3 is TGTGCCAGCAGCCAAGTCCACCTAGCGGGAGGCGAGCAGTACTTC. Amino acids: CASSQVHLAGGEQYF.

The rearrangement uses TRBV6-5 and TRBJ1-5, with 8 nucleotides matching TRBD1. The CDR3 consists of 15 residues. V shed 5 bases, J shed 7 bases, and the junction held 10 bases outside the gene matches. Germline V gene lookup returns CDR1 MNHEY and CDR2 SVGAGI. CDR3 in amino acids: CASSPTYRGEQPQHF. The CDR3 DNA reads TGTGCCAGCAGTCCAACCTACAGGGGGGAACAGCCCCAGCATTTT.

This chain links TRBV7-2 with TRBJ2-7, with D hard to call. V was trimmed by 5 bases and J by 3 bases, leaving 14 bases between them. The germline V gene has CDR1 SGHTA and CDR2 FQGNSA. This CDR3 has 14 residues. DNA for the CDR3: TGTGCCAGCAGCCTCAGGTTTTCCGTCTACGAGCAGTACTTC. Translation: CASSLRFSVYEQYF.

The V and J genes are TRBV19 and TRBJ2-7; 8 bases match TRBD1. After removal of 1 base from V and 1 base from J, the junction contained 0 bases not matched to a gene. This CDR3 has 14 residues. Per the germline V gene, CDR1 is LNHDA and CDR2 is SQIVND (reference sequence). The DNA for the CDR3 is TGTGCCAGTAGTATAGGGACAGGGTCCTACGAGCAGTACTTC. It is translated as CASSIGTGSYEQYF.

The rearrangement links TRBV5-6 to TRBJ2-6; D gene uncertain. Trimming removed 0 bases from V and 1 base from J, with 5 bases in between. CDR3 size: 15 residues. The V gene's germline CDR1 is SGHDT and CDR2 YYEEEE. CDR3 nucleotide sequence: TGTGCCAGCAGCTTGGGGAGATCTGGGGCCAACGTCCTGACTTTC. It codes for CASSLGRSGANVLTF.

The CDR3 reads CASSVALASYNEQFF. CDR3 sequence (DNA): TGTGCCAGCAGCGTAGCTCTTGCCAGTTACAATGAGCAGTTCTTC. The chain carries TRBV9 and TRBJ2-1; D uncertain. From germline, CDR1 is SGDLS and CDR2 YYNGEE. The V and J ends lost 0 bases and 4 bases respectively, with 11 bases between them. The CDR3 spans 15 residues. Full variable domain (missing parts from reference TRBV9 and TRBJ2-1): DSGVTQTPKHLITATGQRVTLRCSPRSGDLSVYWYQQSLDQGLQFLIQYYNGEERAKGNILERFSAQQFPDLHSELNLSSLELGDSALYFCASSVALASYNEQFFGPGTRLTVL.

This chain connects TRBV6-1 to TRBJ1-4, with a possible D match to TRBD1 (6 bases). The CDR3 extends over 14 amino acids. CDR1 MNHNS and CDR2 SASEGT come from the germline V gene. V lost 6 bases, J lost 3 bases, and 11 bases lay in between. CDR3 loop: CASRLGGSNEKLFF. In DNA, the CDR3 is TGTGCCAGCAGGCTAGGGGGGTCTAATGAAAAACTGTTTTTT.

The sample holds a few counts of this clone. The chain's CDR3 is CASPGLGLPGNTIYF. The CDR3 DNA reads TGTGCCAGTCCAGGGTTAGGTTTGCCTGGAAACACCATATATTTT. This sequence joins TRBV2 and TRBJ1-3; possibly TRBD1 for D (5 bases). V lost 9 bases to trimming and J lost 2 bases, with 17 bases between them. The CDR3 is 15 amino acids. CDR1 and CDR2 (germline): SNHLY, FYNNEI.

The chain joins TRBV11-3 to TRBJ2-7; the match to TRBD2 covers 9 bases. Germline lookup yields CDR1 SGHNT and CDR2 YENEEA. J was trimmed by 6 bases and V by 5 bases; bases with no gene match: 8. This CDR3 region has 14 residues. CDR3 sequence (DNA): TGTGCCAGCAGCGAAGGACTAGCGTACGGCGAGCAGTACTTC. Translation gives CASSEGLAYGEQYF.